This TCR beta chain is from a study of CD8+ T cells in alopecia areata. Sample treatment: oral pan-JAK inhibitor, 5-10 mg twice daily. Following RNA extraction, reverse transcription yielded cDNA that acted as the sequencing template. TCRdb's table, derived via immunoSEQ multiplex PCR, lists solely in-frame clones and lacks some. Found here are roughly 210,000 clones, around two fifths of them singletons; the top ten hold roughly 2.8%. CDR3 size: 13 residues. Germline CDR1 ENHRY, CDR2 SYGVKD. Trimming stripped 6 bases from V and 1 base from J, with 10 bases between. The rearrangement joins TRBV10-3 to TRBJ2-7; D might be TRBD1 (6 bases). The TCR originated in a human donor with alopecia areata. This specimen consisted of CD4+ T cells sorted from blood, obtained around week 37, from a patient treated with tofacitinib. CDR3 DNA sequence: TGTGCCATCAGGACAGGTGGATCCTACGAGCAGTACTTC. Translation gives CAIRTGGSYEQYF.